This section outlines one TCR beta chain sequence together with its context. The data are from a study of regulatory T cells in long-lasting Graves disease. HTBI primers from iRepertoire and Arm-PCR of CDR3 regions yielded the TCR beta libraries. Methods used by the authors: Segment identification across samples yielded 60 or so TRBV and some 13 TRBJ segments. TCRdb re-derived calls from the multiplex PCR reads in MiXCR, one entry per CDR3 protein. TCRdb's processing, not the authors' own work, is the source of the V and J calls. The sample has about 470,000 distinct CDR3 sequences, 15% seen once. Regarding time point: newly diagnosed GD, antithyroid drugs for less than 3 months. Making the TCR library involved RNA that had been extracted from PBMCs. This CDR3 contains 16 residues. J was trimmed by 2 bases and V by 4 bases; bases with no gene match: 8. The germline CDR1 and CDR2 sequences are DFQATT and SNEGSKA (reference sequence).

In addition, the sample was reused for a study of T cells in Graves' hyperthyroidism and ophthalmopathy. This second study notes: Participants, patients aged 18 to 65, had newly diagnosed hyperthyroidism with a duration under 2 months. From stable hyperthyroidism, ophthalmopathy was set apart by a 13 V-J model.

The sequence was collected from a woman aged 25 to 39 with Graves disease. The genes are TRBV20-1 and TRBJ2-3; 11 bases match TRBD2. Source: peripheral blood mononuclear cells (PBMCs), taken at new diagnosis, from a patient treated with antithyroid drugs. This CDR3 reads CSATTSGNANTDTQYF. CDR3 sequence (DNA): TGCAGTGCTACGACTAGCGGGAATGCGAACACAGATACGCAGTATTTT.